This TCR beta chain was sequenced for a study of T cell clones after liver transplantation. About the research overall: A pre-transplant mixed lymphocyte reaction with TCRbeta sequencing defined graft-donor-reactive clones followed in post-transplant blood. Subjects received no induction therapy and standard immunosuppression until randomization at 12-24 months post-transplant. Study results and limitations: Low donor cell numbers restricted donor-reactive repertoire measurement in two subjects.

Profiling relied on immunoSEQ multiplex PCR, and the TCRdb table lists in-frame clones only, not all of them. The sample shows tens of thousands of clones, roughly nine tenths of them seen only once. A word on this clone: Its target is unknown.

Unstimulated PBMCs were sorted into CD3+CD4+ and CD3+CD8+ populations. The sequences come from CD8+ T cells from blood, collected 12 months after liver transplant. The sequence derives from a human patient who received a liver transplant. Some T cells may be supplied by the graft donor.

The DNA of the CDR3 is TGTGCCAGCATCGAGGGGCATCCCACCGGGGAGCTGTTTTTT. Encoded protein: CASIEGHPTGELFF. The chain employs TRBV7-8 and TRBJ2-2; D may match TRBD1 or TRBD2 (5 bases each). Germline-derived CDR1 and CDR2 are SGHVS and FQNEAQ. This CDR3 is 14 amino acids long. Trimming cost V 7 bases and J 4 bases, with 13 bases left between them.